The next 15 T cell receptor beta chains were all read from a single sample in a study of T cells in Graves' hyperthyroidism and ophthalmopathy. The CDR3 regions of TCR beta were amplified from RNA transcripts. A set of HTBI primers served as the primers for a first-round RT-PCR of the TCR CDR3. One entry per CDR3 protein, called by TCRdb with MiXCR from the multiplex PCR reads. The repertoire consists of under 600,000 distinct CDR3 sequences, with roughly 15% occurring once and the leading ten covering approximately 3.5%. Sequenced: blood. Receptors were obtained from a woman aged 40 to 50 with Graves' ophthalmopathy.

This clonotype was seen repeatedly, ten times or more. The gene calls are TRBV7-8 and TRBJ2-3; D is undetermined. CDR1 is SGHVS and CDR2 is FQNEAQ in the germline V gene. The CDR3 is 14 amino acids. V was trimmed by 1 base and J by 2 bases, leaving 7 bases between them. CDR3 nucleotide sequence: TGTGCCAGCAGCTTAGTAGCCCACACAGATACGCAGTATTTT. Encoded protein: CASSLVAHTDTQYF.

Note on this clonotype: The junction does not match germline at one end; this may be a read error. The CDR3 sequence: CASSQGDMQYF. The CDR3 DNA sequence: TGTGCCAGCAGCCAAGGAGATATGCAGTATTTT. The chain links TRBV3-1 to TRBJ2-3; D remains unclear. Per the germline V gene, CDR1 is LGHDT and CDR2 is YNNKEL (reference sequence). CDR3 length: 11 residues.

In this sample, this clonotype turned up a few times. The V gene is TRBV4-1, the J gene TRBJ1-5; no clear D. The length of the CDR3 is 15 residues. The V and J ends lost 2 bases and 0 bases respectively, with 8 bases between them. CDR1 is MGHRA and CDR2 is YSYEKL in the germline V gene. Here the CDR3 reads CASSQLLYSNQPQHF. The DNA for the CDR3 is TGCGCCAGCAGCCAACTGCTTTATAGCAATCAGCCCCAGCATTTT.

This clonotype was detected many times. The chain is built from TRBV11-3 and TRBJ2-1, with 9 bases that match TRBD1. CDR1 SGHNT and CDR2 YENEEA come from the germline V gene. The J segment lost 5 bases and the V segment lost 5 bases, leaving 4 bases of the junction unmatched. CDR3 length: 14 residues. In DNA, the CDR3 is TGTGCCAGCAGCACCCGGGACAGGGACAATGAGCAGTTCTTC. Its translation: CASSTRDRDNEQFF.

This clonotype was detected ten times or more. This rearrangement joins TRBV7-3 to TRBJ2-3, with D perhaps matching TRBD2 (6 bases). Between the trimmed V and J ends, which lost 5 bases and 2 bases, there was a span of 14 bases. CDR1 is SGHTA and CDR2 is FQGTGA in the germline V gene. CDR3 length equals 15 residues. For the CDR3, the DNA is TGTGCCAGCAGCCAATCCGGGACTCACACAGATACGCAGTATTTT. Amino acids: CASSQSGTHTDTQYF. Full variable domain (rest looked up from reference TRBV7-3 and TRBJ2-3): GAGVSQTPSNKVTEKGKYVELRCDPISGHTALYWYRQSLGQGPEFLIYFQGTGAADDSGLPNDRFFAVRPEGSVSTLKIQRTERGDSAVYLCASSQSGTHTDTQYFGPGTRLTVL.

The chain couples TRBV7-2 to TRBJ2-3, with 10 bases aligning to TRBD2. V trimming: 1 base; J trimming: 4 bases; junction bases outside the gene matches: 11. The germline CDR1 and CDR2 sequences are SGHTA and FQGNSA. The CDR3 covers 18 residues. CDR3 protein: CASSLGGVAGGVPDTQYF. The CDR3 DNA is TGTGCCAGCAGCTTAGGGGGGGTAGCGGGAGGTGTGCCAGATACGCAGTATTTT.

For the CDR3, the DNA is TGTGCCAGCTCACTATCTAGCGGGACCACAGATACGCAGTATTTT. This translates into CASSLSSGTTDTQYF. The chain joins TRBV18 to TRBJ2-3; 9 bases fit TRBD2. CDR1 and CDR2 from the germline V gene are KGHSH and LQKENI. V gave up 4 bases and J gave up 2 bases; unmatched junction bases: 4. The CDR3 length is 15 residues. The variable domain in full, with the rest retrieved from reference TRBV18 and TRBJ2-3, is NAGVMQNPRHLVRRRGQEARLRCSPMKGHSHVYWYRQLPEEGLKFMVYLQKENIIDESGMPKERFSAEFPKEGPSILRIQQVVRGDSAAYFCASSLSSGTTDTQYFGPGTRLTVL.

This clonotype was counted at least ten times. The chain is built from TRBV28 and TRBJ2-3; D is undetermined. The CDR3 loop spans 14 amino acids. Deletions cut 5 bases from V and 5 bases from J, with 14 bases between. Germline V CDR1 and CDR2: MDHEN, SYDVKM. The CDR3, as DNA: TGTGCCAGCAGTCCTCGTGTGGGCTTAGATACGCAGTATTTT. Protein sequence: CASSPRVGLDTQYF.

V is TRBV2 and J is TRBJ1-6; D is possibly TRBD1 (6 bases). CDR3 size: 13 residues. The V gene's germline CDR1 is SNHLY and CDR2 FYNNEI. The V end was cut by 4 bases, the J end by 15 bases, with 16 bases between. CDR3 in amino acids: CASSGPKQGVLHF. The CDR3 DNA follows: TGTGCCAGCAGTGGACCCAAACAGGGAGTCCTCCACTTT.

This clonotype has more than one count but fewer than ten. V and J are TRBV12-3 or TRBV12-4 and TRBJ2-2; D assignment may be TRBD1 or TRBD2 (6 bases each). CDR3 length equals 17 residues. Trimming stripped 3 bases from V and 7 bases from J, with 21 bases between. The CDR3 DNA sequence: TGTGCCAGCAGTTTTAAGTCGAGTCCGGGGGCCGGCGGGGAGCTGTTTTTT. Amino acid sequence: CASSFKSSPGAGGELFF.

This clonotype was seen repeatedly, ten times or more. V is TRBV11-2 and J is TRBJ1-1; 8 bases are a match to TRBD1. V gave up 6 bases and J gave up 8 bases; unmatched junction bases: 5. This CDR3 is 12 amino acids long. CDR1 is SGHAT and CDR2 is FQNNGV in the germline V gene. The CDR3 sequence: CASRSTGGEAFF. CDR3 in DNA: TGTGCCAGCAGATCAACAGGGGGGGAAGCTTTCTTT. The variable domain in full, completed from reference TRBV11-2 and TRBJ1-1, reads EAGVAQSPRYKIIEKRQSVAFWCNPISGHATLYWYQQILGQGPKLLIQFQNNGVVDDSQLPKDRFSAERLKGVDSTLKIQPAKLEDSAVYLCASRSTGGEAFFGQGTRLTVV.

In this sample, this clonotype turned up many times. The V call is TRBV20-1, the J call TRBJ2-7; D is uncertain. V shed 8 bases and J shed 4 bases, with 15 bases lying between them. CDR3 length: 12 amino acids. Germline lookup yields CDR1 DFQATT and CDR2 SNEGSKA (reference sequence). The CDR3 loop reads CSSGPEAYEQYF. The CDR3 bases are TGCAGTTCCGGGCCCGAGGCATACGAGCAGTACTTC.

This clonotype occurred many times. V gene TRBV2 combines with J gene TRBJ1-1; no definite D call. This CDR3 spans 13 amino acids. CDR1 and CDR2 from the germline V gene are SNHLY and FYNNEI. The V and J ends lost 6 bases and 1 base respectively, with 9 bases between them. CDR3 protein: CASSGRGNTEAFF. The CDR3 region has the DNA TGTGCCAGCAGCGGCCGGGGGAACACTGAAGCTTTCTTT.

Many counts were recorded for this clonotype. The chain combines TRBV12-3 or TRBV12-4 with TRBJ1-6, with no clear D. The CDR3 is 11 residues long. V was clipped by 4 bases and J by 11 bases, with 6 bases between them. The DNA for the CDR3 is TGTGCCAGCAGTTCCCCCGCACCCCTCCACTTT. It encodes CASSSPAPLHF.

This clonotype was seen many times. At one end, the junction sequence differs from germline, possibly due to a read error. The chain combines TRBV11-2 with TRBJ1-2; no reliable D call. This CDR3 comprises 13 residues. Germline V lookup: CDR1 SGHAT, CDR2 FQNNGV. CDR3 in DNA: TGTGCCGGCAGCTTAGTTCACGACTATGGCTACACCTTC. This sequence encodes CAGSLVHDYGYTF.